These T cell receptor beta chains were read from a single sample in a study of T cell responses to AZD1222 COVID-19 vaccine. Assay: immunoSEQ multiplex PCR; the TCRdb copy retains only in-frame clones and omits some. The sample has about 81,000 clones, 85% to 95% seen once. The material was peripheral blood, obtained 28 days after the second AZD1222 dose. The receptor set was obtained from an adult who received the AZD1222 COVID-19 vaccine. The CDR3 runs from the conserved cysteine through the conserved F or W. D genes are given only for firm matches. Size is omitted from some rows. Given values are once, few, many or a class for expanded clones.

d_call j_call clone_size v_call cdr3_length cdr3_aa cdr3_nt
. TRBJ1-3 . TRBV5-1 16 CASSLDGQRSGNTIYF TGCGCCAGCAGCTTGGACGGCCAGAGGTCTGGAAACACCATATATTTT
TRBD2 TRBJ2-1 . TRBV18 14 CASSVGTMSHEQFF TGTGCCAGCTCGGTAGGGACTATGTCGCATGAGCAGTTCTTC
TRBD2 TRBJ2-5 . TRBV14 19 CASREGLAGGKGSWMTQYF TGTGCCAGCAGGGAGGGACTAGCGGGAGGAAAAGGGAGTTGGATGACCCAGTACTTC
. TRBJ2-1 . TRBV12-5 13 CASGPPSNNEQFF TGTGCTAGTGGCCCCCCGTCCAACAATGAGCAGTTCTTC
. TRBJ1-5 . TRBV19 14 CASSTGPLNQPQHF TGTGCCAGTAGTACCGGGCCCTTAAATCAGCCCCAGCATTTT
TRBD1 TRBJ1-2 . TRBV7-9 15 CASSLPDRANYGYTF TGTGCCAGCAGCCTACCGGACAGGGCTAACTATGGCTACACCTTC
TRBD1 TRBJ1-6 . TRBV5-1 20 CASSSRTGPSPNSYNSPLHF TGCGCCAGCAGCTCGCGGACAGGCCCTAGCCCCAACTCCTATAATTCACCCCTCCACTTT
TRBD2 TRBJ2-3 . TRBV28 12 CASSYERGTQYF TGTGCCAGCTCCTACGAGCGGGGTACGCAGTATTTT
TRBD1 TRBJ1-5 . TRBV30 14 CACTGASSNQPQHF TGTGCCTGTACAGGGGCCTCTAGCAATCAGCCCCAGCATTTT
TRBD1 TRBJ1-2 once TRBV2 15 CASSPGRGTMYGYTF TGTGCCAGCAGTCCCGGCAGGGGGACTATGTATGGCTACACCTTC
. TRBJ2-1 . TRBV19 15 CASSPQGGSYNEQFF TGTGCCAGTTCCCCCCAGGGGGGTTCCTACAATGAGCAGTTCTTC
TRBD2 TRBJ2-5 . TRBV5-1 16 CASSRRLAGGEETQYF TGCGCCAGCAGCAGGAGACTAGCGGGGGGAGAAGAGACCCAGTACTTC
. TRBJ2-5 . TRBV13 13 CASSPGVEETQYF TGTGCCAGCAGCCCTGGGGTCGAAGAGACCCAGTACTTC
TRBD1 TRBJ1-1 . TRBV5-1 17 CASSSGQVNFMNTEAFF TGCGCCAGCAGCTCCGGACAGGTAAACTTCATGAACACTGAAGCTTTCTTT
. TRBJ1-1 few TRBV5-4 16 CASSPPADRMNTEAFF TGTGCCAGCAGCCCCCCAGCCGACAGGATGAACACTGAAGCTTTCTTT
. TRBJ2-1 . TRBV7-9 16 CASSLARGTYSNEQFF TGTGCCAGCAGCTTAGCTAGGGGGACCTACTCCAATGAGCAGTTCTTC
TRBD1 TRBJ2-2 . TRBV7-6 16 CASSSRQGPNTGELFF TGTGCCAGCAGCTCCCGACAGGGGCCAAACACCGGGGAGCTGTTTTTT
. TRBJ1-5 . TRBV5-1 14 CASSIGGGNQPQHF TGCGCCAGCAGTATCGGTGGGGGCAATCAGCCCCAGCATTTT
. TRBJ2-7 . TRBV4-1 16 CASSQDGRGLYGEQYF TGCGCCAGCAGCCAAGACGGAAGGGGCTTATATGGCGAGCAGTACTTC
TRBD1 TRBJ1-4 . TRBV24-1 15 CATSDSRQGDEKLFF TGTGCCACCAGTGACTCACGACAGGGGGATGAAAAACTGTTTTTT
TRBD1 TRBJ1-1 . TRBV7-3 15 CASSTQTGMNTEAFF TGTGCCAGCAGTACTCAGACAGGGATGAACACTGAAGCTTTCTTT
. TRBJ2-7 . TRBV11-2 13 CASSLQVTYEQYF TGTGCCAGCAGCTTACAGGTAACCTACGAGCAGTACTTC
. TRBJ1-6 medium-sized TRBV28 18 CASSLPIWGGTYNSPLHF TGTGCCAGCAGTTTACCGATATGGGGGGGGACTTATAATTCACCCCTCCACTTT
. TRBJ1-2 . TRBV5-6 14 CASSLEQGYYGYTF TGTGCCAGCAGCTTGGAGCAGGGCTACTATGGCTACACCTTC
. TRBJ2-6 . TRBV2 15 CASSERSSGANVLTF TGTGCCAGCAGCGAACGGTCCTCTGGGGCCAACGTCCTGACTTTC
TRBD1 TRBJ1-5 . TRBV6-5 15 CASSRQGASNQPQHF TGTGCCAGCAGTCGACAGGGGGCGAGCAATCAGCCCCAGCATTTT
. TRBJ2-3 . TRBV7-3 16 CASSERAWEGTDTQYF TGTGCCAGCAGCGAGAGGGCCTGGGAAGGCACAGATACGCAGTATTTT
TRBD1 TRBJ2-3 . TRBV7-2 13 CASGLQGSGTQYF TGTGCCAGCGGTTTACAGGGGAGCGGTACGCAGTATTTT
. TRBJ1-1 . TRBV7-3 15 CASSLISAGNTEAFF TGTGCCAGCAGCTTAATTTCGGCAGGGAACACTGAAGCTTTCTTT
. TRBJ1-2 . TRBV5-1 14 CASSPMGEGYGYTF TGCGCCAGCAGCCCGATGGGGGAAGGGTATGGCTACACCTTC
TRBD1 TRBJ1-2 . TRBV7-3 13 CASSLDRGVGYTF TGTGCCAGCAGCTTAGACAGGGGAGTTGGCTACACCTTC
. TRBJ2-3 . TRBV9 14 CASSVEGRRDTQYF TGTGCCAGCAGCGTAGAGGGACGGCGGGATACGCAGTATTTT
. TRBJ2-7 . TRBV5-1 12 CASRDSHYEQYF TGCGCCAGCAGGGACAGCCATTACGAGCAGTACTTC
TRBD2 TRBJ2-1 . TRBV27 14 CASSLAGQYNEQFF TGTGCCAGCAGCTTAGCGGGGCAATACAATGAGCAGTTCTTC
. TRBJ1-6 few TRBV3-1/TRBV3-2 15 CASSPTVSLSSPLHF TGTGCCAGCAGCCCGACTGTAAGTCTGAGTTCACCCCTCCACTTT
TRBD1 TRBJ2-4 . TRBV6-2/TRBV6-3 15 CASSVRQGIQNIQYF TGTGCCAGCAGCGTCAGACAGGGGATCCAAAACATTCAGTACTTC
TRBD1 TRBJ1-1 . TRBV19 13 CASSRGGFTEAFF TGTGCCAGTAGTAGAGGGGGCTTCACTGAAGCTTTCTTT
. TRBJ2-7 . TRBV19 15 CASSRSGTSPYEQYF TGTGCCAGTAGTCGTTCCGGGACTTCACCCTACGAGCAGTACTTC
TRBD1 TRBJ1-1 . TRBV5-4 15 CASSLVQGGSTEAFF TGTGCCAGCAGCTTGGTCCAGGGGGGGAGCACTGAAGCTTTCTTT
. TRBJ1-3 . TRBV28 16 CASSFLFIGGRDTIYF TGTGCCAGCAGTTTCTTGTTCATCGGGGGCCGAGACACCATATATTTT
. TRBJ2-1 . TRBV5-1 17 CASSLGIALQEYNEQFF TGCGCCAGCAGCTTAGGTATAGCATTACAGGAATACAATGAGCAGTTCTTC
TRBD2 TRBJ2-3 . TRBV11-2 16 CASSHLAGEGTDTQYF TGTGCCAGCAGCCATCTAGCGGGAGAGGGCACAGATACGCAGTATTTT
. TRBJ1-5 . TRBV19 14 CASSIRRGSQPQHF TGTGCCAGTAGTATTAGGCGGGGAAGTCAGCCCCAGCATTTT
. TRBJ1-1 . TRBV7-2 14 CASSLQGRVAEAFF TGTGCCAGCAGCTTACAGGGGAGGGTGGCTGAAGCTTTCTTT
. TRBJ2-7 . TRBV28 14 CASSWGLNSYEQYF TGTGCCAGCAGCTGGGGACTCAACTCCTACGAGCAGTACTTC
TRBD2 TRBJ2-5 . TRBV9 17 CASSVGLLAGNQETQYF TGTGCCAGCAGCGTAGGTTTGCTAGCGGGGAACCAAGAGACCCAGTACTTC
. TRBJ2-1 . TRBV13 14 CASSFGGGYNEQFF TGTGCCAGCAGCTTTGGAGGGGGGTACAATGAGCAGTTCTTC
. TRBJ1-1 once TRBV3-1/TRBV3-2 15 CASSSRGVENTEAFF TGTGCCAGCAGCTCGAGAGGGGTCGAGAACACTGAAGCTTTCTTT